This T cell receptor beta chain was sequenced for a study of blood T cell repertoires in COVID-19. On the study more broadly: Italy, Spain and the United States were the sources of the convalescent and acute COVID-19 samples. T cells, B-cell-depleted T cells, or PBMCs provided the cDNA or gDNA that served as material.

The CDR3 consists of 16 residues. Original handling: Estimation of nucleated cell counts was performed using reference gene primer amplification. Data came from immunoSEQ multiplex PCR; TCRdb stores just in-frame clones and leaves some out. D and trimming were read from the DNA, whereas the V and J calls and clone size are those reported in that table. Of 90,000 to 130,000 clones listed, more than 65% are singletons. The receptor's source is a woman of 80 years or more with acute or convalescent COVID-19. Sequences were obtained from peripheral blood. This chain joins TRBV21-1 and TRBJ2-5; the table names TRBD2, a call not compared with the DNA. TRBV21-1 is noted as a pseudogene. In DNA, the CDR3 is TGTGCCAGCAGCACTAACGGACTAGGGTACCAAGAGACCCAGTACTTC. This encodes CASSTNGLGYQETQYF.